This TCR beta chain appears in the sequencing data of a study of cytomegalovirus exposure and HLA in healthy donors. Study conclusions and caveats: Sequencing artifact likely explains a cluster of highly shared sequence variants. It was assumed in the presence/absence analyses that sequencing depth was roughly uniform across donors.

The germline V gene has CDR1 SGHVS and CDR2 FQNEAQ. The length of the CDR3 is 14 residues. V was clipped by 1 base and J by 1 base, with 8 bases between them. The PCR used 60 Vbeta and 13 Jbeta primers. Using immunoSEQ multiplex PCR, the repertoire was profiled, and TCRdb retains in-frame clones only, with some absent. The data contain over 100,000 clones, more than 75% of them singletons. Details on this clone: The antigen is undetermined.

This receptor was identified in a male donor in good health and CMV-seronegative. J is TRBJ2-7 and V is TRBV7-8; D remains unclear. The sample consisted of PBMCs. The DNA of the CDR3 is TGTGCCAGCAGCTTAGGGCGGCAGTCCTACGAGCAGTACTTC. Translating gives CASSLGRQSYEQYF.